The table lists the clone carrying this T cell receptor (beta chain) with a few counts. Its antigen remains unknown. The identical CDR3 is also encoded by other nucleotide sequences in the sample. This record belongs to a study of T cell responses to AZD1222 COVID-19 vaccine. Study-wide results and caveats: Seropositive at baseline were only a handful of AZD1222 recipients.

Sequenced by immunoSEQ multiplex PCR; TCRdb stores in-frame clones only, minus some. Of some 130,000 clones listed, approximately 85% are singletons. The CDR3 has 11 residues. Germline V lookup: CDR1 DFQATT, CDR2 SNEGSKA (reference sequence). The V end was cut by 4 bases, the J end by 7 bases, with 10 bases between. V usage is TRBV20-1 and J usage is TRBJ1-2; D uncertain. Sequences were derived from peripheral blood, sampled on day 0 of AZD1222 vaccination. This sequence originates from an adult in good health. The CDR3 bases are TGCAGTGCTACTGGGGTGGGTGGCTACACCTTC. Protein: CSATGVGGYTF.